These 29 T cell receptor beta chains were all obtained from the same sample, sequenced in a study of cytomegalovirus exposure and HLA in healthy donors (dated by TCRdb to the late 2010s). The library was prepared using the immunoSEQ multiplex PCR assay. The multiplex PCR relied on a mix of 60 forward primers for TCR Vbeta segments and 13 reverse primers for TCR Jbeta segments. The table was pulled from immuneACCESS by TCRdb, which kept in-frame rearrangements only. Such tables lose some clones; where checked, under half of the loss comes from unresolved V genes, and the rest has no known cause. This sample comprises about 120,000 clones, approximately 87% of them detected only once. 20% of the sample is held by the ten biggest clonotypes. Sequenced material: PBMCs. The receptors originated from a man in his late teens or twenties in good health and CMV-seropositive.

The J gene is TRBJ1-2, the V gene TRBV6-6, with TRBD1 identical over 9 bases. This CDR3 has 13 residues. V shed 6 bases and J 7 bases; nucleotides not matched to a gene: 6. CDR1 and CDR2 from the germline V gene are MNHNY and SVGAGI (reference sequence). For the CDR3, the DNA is TGTGCCAGCAGAGGGGACAGGGAGTTTGGCTACACCTTC. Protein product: CASRGDREFGYTF.

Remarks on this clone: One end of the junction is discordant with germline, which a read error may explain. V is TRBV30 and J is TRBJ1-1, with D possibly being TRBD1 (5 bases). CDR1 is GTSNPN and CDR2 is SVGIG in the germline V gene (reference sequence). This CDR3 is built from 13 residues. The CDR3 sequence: CVWSVTANTEAFF. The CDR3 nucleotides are TGTGTCTGGAGTGTGACAGCGAACACTGAAGCTTTCTTT.

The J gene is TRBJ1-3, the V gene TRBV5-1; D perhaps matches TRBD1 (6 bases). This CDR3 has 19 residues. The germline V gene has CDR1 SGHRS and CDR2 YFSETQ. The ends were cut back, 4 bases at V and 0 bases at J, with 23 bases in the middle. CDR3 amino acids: CASSTGDTRTLLSGNTIYF. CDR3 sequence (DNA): TGCGCCAGCAGCACCGGGGACACGCGCACCCTCCTCTCTGGAAACACCATATATTTT.

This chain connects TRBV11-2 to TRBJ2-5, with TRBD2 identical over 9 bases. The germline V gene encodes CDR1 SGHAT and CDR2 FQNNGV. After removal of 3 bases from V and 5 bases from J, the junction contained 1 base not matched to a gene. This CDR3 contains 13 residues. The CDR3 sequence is CASSFLAGETQYF. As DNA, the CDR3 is TGTGCCAGCAGCTTCCTAGCGGGGGAGACCCAGTACTTC.

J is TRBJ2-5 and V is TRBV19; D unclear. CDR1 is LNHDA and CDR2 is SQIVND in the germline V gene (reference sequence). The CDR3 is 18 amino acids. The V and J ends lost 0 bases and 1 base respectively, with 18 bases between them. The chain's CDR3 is CASSIDHGIAPSQETQYF. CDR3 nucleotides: TGTGCCAGTAGTATAGATCATGGTATAGCCCCGAGCCAAGAGACCCAGTACTTC.

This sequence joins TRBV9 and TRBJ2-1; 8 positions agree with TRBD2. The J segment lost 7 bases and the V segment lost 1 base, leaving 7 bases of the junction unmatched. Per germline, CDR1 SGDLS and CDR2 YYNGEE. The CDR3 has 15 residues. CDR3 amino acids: CASSVPGGAGNEQFF. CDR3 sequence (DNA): TGTGCCAGCAGCGTACCGGGGGGGGCCGGGAATGAGCAGTTCTTC.

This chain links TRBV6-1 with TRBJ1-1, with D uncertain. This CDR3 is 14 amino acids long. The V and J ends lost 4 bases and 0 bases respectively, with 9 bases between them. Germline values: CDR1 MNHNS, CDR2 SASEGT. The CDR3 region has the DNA TGTGCCAGCAGTGGGTTGCGCATGAACACTGAAGCTTTCTTT. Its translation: CASSGLRMNTEAFF.

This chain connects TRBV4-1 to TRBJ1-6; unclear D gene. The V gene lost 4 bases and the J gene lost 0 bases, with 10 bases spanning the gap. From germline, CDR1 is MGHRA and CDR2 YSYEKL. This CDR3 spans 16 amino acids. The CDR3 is CASSPRWSSYNSPLHF. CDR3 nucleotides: TGCGCCAGCAGCCCGCGCTGGAGCTCCTATAATTCACCCCTCCACTTT.

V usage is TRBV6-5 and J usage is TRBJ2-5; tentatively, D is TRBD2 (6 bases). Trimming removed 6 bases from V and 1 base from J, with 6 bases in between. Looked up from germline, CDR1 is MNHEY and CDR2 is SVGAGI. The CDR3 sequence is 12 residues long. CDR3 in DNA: TGTGCCAGCAGGACTAGCCAAGAGACCCAGTACTTC. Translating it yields CASRTSQETQYF.

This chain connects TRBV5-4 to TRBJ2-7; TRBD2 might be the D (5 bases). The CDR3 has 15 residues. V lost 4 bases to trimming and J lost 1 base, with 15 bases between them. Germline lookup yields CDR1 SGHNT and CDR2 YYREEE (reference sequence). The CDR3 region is CASSRGEAASYEQYF. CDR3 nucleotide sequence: TGTGCCAGCAGCCGGGGTGAGGCGGCTTCCTACGAGCAGTACTTC.

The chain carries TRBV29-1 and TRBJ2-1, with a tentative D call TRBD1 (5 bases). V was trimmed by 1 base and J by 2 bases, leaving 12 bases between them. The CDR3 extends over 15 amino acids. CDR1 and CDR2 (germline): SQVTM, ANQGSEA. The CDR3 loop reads CSVEVAGPPYNEQFF. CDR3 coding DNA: TGCAGCGTTGAAGTCGCAGGGCCCCCCTACAATGAGCAGTTCTTC.

The CDR3 sequence: CASSVGGGITDTQYF. For the CDR3, the DNA is TGTGCCAGCAGCGTAGGGGGGGGGATTACAGATACGCAGTATTTT. This rearrangement joins TRBV9 to TRBJ2-3; the match to TRBD2 covers 7 bases. There are 15 residues in the CDR3. V trimming: 0 bases; J trimming: 3 bases; junction bases outside the gene matches: 4. Looked up from germline, CDR1 is SGDLS and CDR2 is YYNGEE.

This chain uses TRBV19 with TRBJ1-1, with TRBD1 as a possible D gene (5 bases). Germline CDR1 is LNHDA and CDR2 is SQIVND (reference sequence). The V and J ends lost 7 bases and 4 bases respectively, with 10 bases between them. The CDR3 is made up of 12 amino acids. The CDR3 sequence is CASTHGGTEAFF. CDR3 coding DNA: TGTGCCAGTACCCACGGGGGCACTGAAGCTTTCTTT.

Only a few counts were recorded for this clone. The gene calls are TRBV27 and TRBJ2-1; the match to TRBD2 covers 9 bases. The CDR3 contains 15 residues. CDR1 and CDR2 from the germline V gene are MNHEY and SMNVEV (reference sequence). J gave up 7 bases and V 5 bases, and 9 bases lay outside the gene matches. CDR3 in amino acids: CASSGASGVLNEQFF. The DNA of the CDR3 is TGTGCCAGCAGTGGCGCTAGCGGGGTGTTAAATGAGCAGTTCTTC.

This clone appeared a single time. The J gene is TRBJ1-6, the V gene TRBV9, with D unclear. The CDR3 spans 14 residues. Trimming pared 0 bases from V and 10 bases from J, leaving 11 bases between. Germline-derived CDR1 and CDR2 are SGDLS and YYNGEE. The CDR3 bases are TGTGCCAGCAGCGTAGGAGAGGGAGGCTCACCCCTCCACTTT. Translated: CASSVGEGGSPLHF.

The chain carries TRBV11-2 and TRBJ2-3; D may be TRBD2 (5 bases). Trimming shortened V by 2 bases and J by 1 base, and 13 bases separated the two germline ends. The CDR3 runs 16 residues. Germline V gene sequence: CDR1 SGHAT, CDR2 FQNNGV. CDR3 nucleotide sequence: TGTGCCAGCAGCTTATTAGCGAGTTGGGGCACAGATACGCAGTATTTT. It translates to CASSLLASWGTDTQYF.

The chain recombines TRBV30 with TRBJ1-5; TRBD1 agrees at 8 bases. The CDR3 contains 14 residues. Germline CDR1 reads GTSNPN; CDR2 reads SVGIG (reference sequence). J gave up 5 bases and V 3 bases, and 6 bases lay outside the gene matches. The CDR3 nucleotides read TGTGCCTGGAGCAAGACAGGGGTCGATCAGCCCCAGCATTTT. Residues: CAWSKTGVDQPQHF.

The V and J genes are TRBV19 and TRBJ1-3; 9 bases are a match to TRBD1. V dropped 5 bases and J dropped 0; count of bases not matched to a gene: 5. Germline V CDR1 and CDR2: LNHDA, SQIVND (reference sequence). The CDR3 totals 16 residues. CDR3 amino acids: CASSRDRGYSGNTIYF. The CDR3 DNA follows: TGTGCCAGTAGTCGCGACAGGGGGTACTCTGGAAACACCATATATTTT.

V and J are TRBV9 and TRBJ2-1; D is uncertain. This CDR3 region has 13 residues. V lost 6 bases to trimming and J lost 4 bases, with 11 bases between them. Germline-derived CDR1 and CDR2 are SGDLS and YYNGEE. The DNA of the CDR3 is TGTGCCAGCAACACCTCCCCTTACAATGAGCAGTTCTTC. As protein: CASNTSPYNEQFF.

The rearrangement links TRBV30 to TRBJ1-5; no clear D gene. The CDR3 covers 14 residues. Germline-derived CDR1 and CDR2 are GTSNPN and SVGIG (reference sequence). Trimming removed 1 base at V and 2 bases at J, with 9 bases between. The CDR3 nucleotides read TGTGCCTGGAGTGGAGGTAACGGCAATCAGCCCCAGCATTTT. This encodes CAWSGGNGNQPQHF.

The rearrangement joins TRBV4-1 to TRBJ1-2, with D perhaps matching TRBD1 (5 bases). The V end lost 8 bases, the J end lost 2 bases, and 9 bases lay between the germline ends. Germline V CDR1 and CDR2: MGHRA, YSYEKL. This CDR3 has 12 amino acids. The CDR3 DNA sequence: TGCGCCAGCGGAACAGGAAACTATGGCTACACCTTC. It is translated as CASGTGNYGYTF.

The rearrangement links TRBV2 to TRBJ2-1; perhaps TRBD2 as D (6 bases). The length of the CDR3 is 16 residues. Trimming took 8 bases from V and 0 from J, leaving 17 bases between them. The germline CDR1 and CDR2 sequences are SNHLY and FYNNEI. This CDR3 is CASAQVSGSSYNEQFF. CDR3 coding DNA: TGTGCCAGCGCTCAAGTTTCCGGGAGCTCCTACAATGAGCAGTTCTTC.

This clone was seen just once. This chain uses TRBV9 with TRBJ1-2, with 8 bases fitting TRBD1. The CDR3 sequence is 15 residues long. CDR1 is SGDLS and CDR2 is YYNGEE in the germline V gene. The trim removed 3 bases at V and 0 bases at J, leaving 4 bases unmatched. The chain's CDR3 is CASSAGTGSNYGYTF. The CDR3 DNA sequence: TGTGCCAGCAGCGCAGGGACAGGATCTAACTATGGCTACACCTTC.

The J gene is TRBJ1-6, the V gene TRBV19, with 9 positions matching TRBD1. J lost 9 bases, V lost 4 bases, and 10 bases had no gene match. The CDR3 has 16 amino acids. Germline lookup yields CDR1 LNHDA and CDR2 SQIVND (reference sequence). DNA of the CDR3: TGTGCCAGTAGTAAACAGGGGGCTGGCACGGTTTCACCCCTCCACTTT. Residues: CASSKQGAGTVSPLHF.

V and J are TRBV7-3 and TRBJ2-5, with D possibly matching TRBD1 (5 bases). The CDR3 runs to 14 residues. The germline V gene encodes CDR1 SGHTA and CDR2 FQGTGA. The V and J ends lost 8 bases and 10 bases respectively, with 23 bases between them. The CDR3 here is CASPSDTRLTFQYF. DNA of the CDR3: TGTGCCAGCCCTTCGGACACAAGATTAACTTTCCAGTACTTC.

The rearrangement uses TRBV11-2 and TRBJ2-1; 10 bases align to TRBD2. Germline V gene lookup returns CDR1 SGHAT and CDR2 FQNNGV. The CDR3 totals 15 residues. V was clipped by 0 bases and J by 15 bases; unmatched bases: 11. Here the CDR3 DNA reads TGTGCCAGCAGCTTAGAGCTGGGCCTAGCGGGAGTTCTGTTCTTC. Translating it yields CASSLELGLAGVLFF.

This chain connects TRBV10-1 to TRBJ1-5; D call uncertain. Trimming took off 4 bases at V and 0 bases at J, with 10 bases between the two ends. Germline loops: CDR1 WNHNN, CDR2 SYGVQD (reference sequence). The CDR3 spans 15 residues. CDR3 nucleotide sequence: TGCGCCAGCAGTGGTTGGGGAGCTAGCAATCAGCCCCAGCATTTT. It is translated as CASSGWGASNQPQHF.

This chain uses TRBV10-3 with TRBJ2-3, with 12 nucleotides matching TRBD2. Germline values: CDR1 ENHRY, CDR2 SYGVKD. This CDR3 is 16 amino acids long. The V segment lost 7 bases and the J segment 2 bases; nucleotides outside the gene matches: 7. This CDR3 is CAIMSSGGESTDTQYF. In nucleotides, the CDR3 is TGTGCCATCATGTCTAGCGGGGGGGAATCCACAGATACGCAGTATTTT.

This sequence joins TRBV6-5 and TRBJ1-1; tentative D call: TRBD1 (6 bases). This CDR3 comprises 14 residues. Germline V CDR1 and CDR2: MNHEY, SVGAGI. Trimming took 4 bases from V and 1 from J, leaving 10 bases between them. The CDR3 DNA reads TGTGCCAGCAGTTCGGACAGATCGAACACTGAAGCTTTCTTT. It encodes CASSSDRSNTEAFF.